These 19 T cell receptor beta chains were sequenced from one sample in a study of shared clonotypes between healthy human individuals (dated by TCRdb to the early 2020s). For the CD8 naive samples, CD45RO-negative cells were positively selected for CCR7, yielding a CD45RA+CCR7+ population from which TemRA cells were excluded. The library came from the immunoSEQ multiplex PCR assay. TCRdb retrieved this table from immuneACCESS and kept in-frame rearrangements only. Not all clones are present; in checked studies, unresolved V genes account for under half, and no reason is known for the remainder. Counted in this sample were over 2,000,000 clones; 85% to 95% of them appeared once. The ten largest clonotypes hold 1.5% to 2% of the sample. Material: naive CD8+ T cells from PBMCs. The cell subset or site label, as the study defines it: CD45RA+CCR7+. The receptors derive from a man between 18 and 35 years old in good health. Some clones in this sample may be carry-over from other donors' samples.

This chain joins TRBV5-1 and TRBJ2-1; 10 bases agree with TRBD2. This CDR3 has 18 residues. The V gene's germline CDR1 is SGHRS and CDR2 YFSETQ. V shed 0 bases, J shed 0 bases, and the junction held 6 bases outside the gene matches. CDR3 sequence: CASSLGTSGSSSYNEQFF. CDR3 coding DNA: TGCGCCAGCAGCTTGGGGACTAGCGGCTCGAGCTCCTACAATGAGCAGTTCTTC.

The J gene is TRBJ1-2, the V gene TRBV6-5; D perhaps matches TRBD1 (6 bases). The V end lost 5 bases, the J end lost 2 bases, and 12 bases lay between the germline ends. Germline CDR1 and CDR2: MNHEY and SVGAGI. The CDR3 is 14 residues long. The CDR3 here is CASSPTGFNYGYTF. CDR3 nucleotide sequence: TGTGCCAGCAGTCCAACAGGGTTCAACTATGGCTACACCTTC.

The rearrangement links TRBV15 to TRBJ2-7; TRBD2 matches at 12 bases. This CDR3 comprises 18 residues. With V trimmed by 1 base and J by 4 bases, 11 bases remained unmatched. CDR1 is LNHNV, CDR2 YYDKDF, per germline (reference sequence). CDR3 sequence reads: CATSRGTSGTRVSYEQYF. As DNA, the CDR3 is TGTGCCACCAGCAGAGGGACTAGCGGGACCCGGGTATCGTACGAGCAGTACTTC.

V gene TRBV7-3 combines with J gene TRBJ2-1, with a tentative D call TRBD2 (5 bases). CDR3 length: 14 residues. Germline lookup yields CDR1 SGHTA and CDR2 FQGTGA. V was cut by 2 bases and J by 7 bases, with 12 bases left in between. CDR3 coding DNA: TGTGCCAGCAGCTTAGGCGGGCTACCGAATGAGCAGTTCTTC. It is translated as CASSLGGLPNEQFF.

The CDR3 region is CSVGGLAGVPYNEQFF. The CDR3 region has the DNA TGCAGCGTGGGGGGACTAGCGGGAGTCCCCTACAATGAGCAGTTCTTC. The chain has TRBV29-1 and TRBJ2-1, with TRBD2 identical over 14 bases. There are 16 residues in the CDR3. Germline-derived CDR1 and CDR2 are SQVTM and ANQGSEA. With V trimmed by 6 bases and J by 2 bases, 6 bases remained unmatched.

The chain has TRBV4-2 and TRBJ1-1; D gene uncertain. Germline V gene sequence: CDR1 LGHNA, CDR2 YNFKEQ. V lost 3 bases and J 2 bases, leaving 4 bases between the germline ends. The CDR3 has 12 residues. The CDR3 protein is CASSHPNTEAFF. CDR3 DNA: TGTGCCAGCAGCCATCCTAACACTGAAGCTTTCTTT.

Worth noting for this clone: One junction end does not reproduce the germline sequence, and a read error may be involved. The chain's CDR3 is CASSSVQGTQYF. CDR3 DNA: TGTGCCAGCAGTTCAGTACAAGGGACCCAGTACTTC. The rearrangement joins TRBV28 to TRBJ2-5, with D hard to call. In germline, CDR1 is MDHEN, CDR2 SYDVKM. The CDR3 consists of 12 residues.

This chain connects TRBV29-1 to TRBJ2-7; D unclear. The length of the CDR3 is 11 residues. Germline CDR1 reads SQVTM; CDR2 reads ANQGSEA. V shed 5 bases and J shed 4 bases, with 9 bases lying between them. The CDR3 sequence: CSVQTSYEQYF. CDR3 bases: TGCAGCGTTCAGACGAGTTACGAGCAGTACTTC.

The chain uses TRBV7-9 and TRBJ2-2; D remains ambiguous. This CDR3 is 17 amino acids long. From germline, CDR1 is SEHNR and CDR2 FQNEAQ (reference sequence). V was cut by 3 bases and J by 2 bases, with 16 bases left in between. The CDR3 loop reads CASSFNFVAANTGELFF. The CDR3 DNA follows: TGTGCCAGCAGCTTTAATTTCGTGGCGGCTAACACCGGGGAGCTGTTTTTT.

The chain recombines TRBV2 with TRBJ1-5; D ambiguous. This CDR3 has 15 amino acids. Germline CDR1 reads SNHLY; CDR2 reads FYNNEI. V was trimmed by 4 bases and J by 2 bases, leaving 12 bases between them. CDR3 residues: CASSVWGLGNQPQHF. CDR3 coding DNA: TGTGCCAGCAGTGTGTGGGGTTTGGGCAATCAGCCCCAGCATTTT.

Concerning this clone: Other DNA sequences in the sample encode the same CDR3. J is TRBJ1-2 and V is TRBV28; 8 bases match TRBD1. The germline V gene encodes CDR1 MDHEN and CDR2 SYDVKM. The CDR3 loop spans 16 amino acids. V trimming: 6 bases; J trimming: 4 bases; junction bases outside the gene matches: 13. The DNA for the CDR3 is TGTGCCAGCAGCCTTAGAGGGGCAGGGGGCGGCTATGGCTACACCTTC. Amino acid sequence: CASSLRGAGGGYGYTF.

V is TRBV9 and J is TRBJ2-7, with 8 nucleotides matching TRBD2. Trimming took 0 bases from V and 0 from J; bases not matched to a gene: 2. The CDR3 is made up of 15 amino acids. Germline V lookup: CDR1 SGDLS, CDR2 YYNGEE. CDR3 sequence reads: CASSVGREASYEQYF. CDR3 DNA: TGTGCCAGCAGCGTAGGGCGGGAGGCCTCCTACGAGCAGTACTTC.

The V and J genes are TRBV7-9 and TRBJ1-2, with D unresolved. V lost 4 bases and J 4 bases, leaving 10 bases between the germline ends. This CDR3 has 13 amino acids. Looked up from germline, CDR1 is SEHNR and CDR2 is FQNEAQ (reference sequence). The CDR3 nucleotides read TGTGCCAGCAGCTATCCGGGTAGCTATGGCTACACCTTC. Its translation: CASSYPGSYGYTF.

This clone was detected once. The chain links TRBV19 to TRBJ1-1; 7 nucleotides line up with TRBD1. Germline V gene data show CDR1 as LNHDA and CDR2 as SQIVND (reference sequence). The CDR3 sequence is 15 residues long. J was trimmed by 3 bases and V by 7 bases; bases with no gene match: 11. DNA of the CDR3: TGTGCCAGTACCCCAAAAGGGGGCTTGTACACTGAAGCTTTCTTT. Its translation: CASTPKGGLYTEAFF.

V and J are TRBV28 and TRBJ2-1; D tentatively reads TRBD1 or TRBD2 (7 bases each). The CDR3 runs 13 residues. The germline V gene encodes CDR1 MDHEN and CDR2 SYDVKM. V lost 8 bases and J 8 bases, leaving 16 bases between the germline ends. This chain's CDR3 is CASGGRGRDEQFF. CDR3 in DNA: TGTGCCAGCGGGGGCAGGGGGAGGGATGAGCAGTTCTTC.

J is TRBJ2-1 and V is TRBV7-3; 10 bases are a match to TRBD2. J lost 6 bases, V lost 6 bases, and 2 bases had no gene match. CDR1 and CDR2 from the germline V gene are SGHTA and FQGTGA. This CDR3 is 13 amino acids long. DNA for the CDR3: TGTGCCAGCAGGACTAGCGGGTCCAATGAGCAGTTCTTC. Its translation: CASRTSGSNEQFF.

A single count supports this clone. V gene TRBV30 combines with J gene TRBJ2-7; 7 bases are shared with TRBD1. Germline CDR1 GTSNPN, CDR2 SVGIG (reference sequence). The ends lost 1 base at V and 0 bases at J; junction bases unmatched: 9. The CDR3 runs 16 residues. CDR3 in DNA: TGTGCCTGGAGTGGAATAGGACAGGAGAGCTCCTACGAGCAGTACTTC. This translates into CAWSGIGQESSYEQYF.

V is TRBV6-1 and J is TRBJ1-2; unclear D gene. Trimming pared 0 bases from V and 4 bases from J, leaving 18 bases between. This CDR3 contains 17 residues. Germline CDR1 reads MNHNS; CDR2 reads SASEGT. CDR3 nucleotide sequence: TGTGCCAGCAGTGAAGCGCTGGGCCACTCACCTTTCTATGGCTACACCTTC. Amino acids: CASSEALGHSPFYGYTF.

This clone was seen once. The chain has TRBV7-3 and TRBJ2-1; D may match TRBD1 or TRBD2 (5 bases each). CDR3 length: 14 residues. Trimming removed 4 bases at V and 9 bases at J, with 16 bases between. Germline lookup yields CDR1 SGHTA and CDR2 FQGTGA. The CDR3 spells CASSSRVGAPEQFF. The CDR3 coding sequence is TGTGCCAGCAGCTCCCGGGTCGGGGCCCCTGAGCAGTTCTTC.